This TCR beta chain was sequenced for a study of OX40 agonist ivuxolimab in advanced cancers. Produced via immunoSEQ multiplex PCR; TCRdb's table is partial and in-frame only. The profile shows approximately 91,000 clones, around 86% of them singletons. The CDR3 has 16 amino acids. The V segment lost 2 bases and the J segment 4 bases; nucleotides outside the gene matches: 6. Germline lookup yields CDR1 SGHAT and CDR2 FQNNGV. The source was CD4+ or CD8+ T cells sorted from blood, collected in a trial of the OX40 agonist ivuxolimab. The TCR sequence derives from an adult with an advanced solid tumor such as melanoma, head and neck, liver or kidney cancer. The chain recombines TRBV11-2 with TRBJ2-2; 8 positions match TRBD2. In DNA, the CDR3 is TGTGCCAGCAGCTTATCCGGCGGGGGGCGCACCGGGGAGCTGTTTTTT. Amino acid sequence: CASSLSGGGRTGELFF.